This TCR beta chain comes out of a study of blood T cell repertoires in COVID-19. This CDR3 is built from 15 residues. Germline V gives CDR1 MGHDK, CDR2 SYGVNS. V was cut by 2 bases and J by 3 bases, with 12 bases left in between. Sequencing used immunoSEQ multiplex PCR; TCRdb keeps in-frame clones, though not all of them. The sample shows about 150,000 clones, approximately 80% of them seen only once. The clonotype comes from a woman between 50 and 59 years old with acute or convalescent COVID-19. The J gene is TRBJ2-3, the V gene TRBV25-1; possibly TRBD1 for D (7 bases). The sequencing sample was made of peripheral blood. The CDR3 is CASSEGGGRTDTQYF. The CDR3 coding sequence is TGTGCCAGCAGTGAAGGAGGGGGCCGGACAGATACGCAGTATTTT.